This TCR beta chain was recovered during a study of early T cells in non-severe SARS-CoV-2 infection. Turning to the study itself: The chains were unpaired, and the sequenced material was bulk RNA from unsorted whole blood.

This clonotype was seen ten or more times. Trimming took 5 bases from V and 3 from J, leaving 8 bases between them. The CDR3 consists of 13 residues. CDR1 is SGHAT and CDR2 is FQNNGV in the germline V gene. Each CDR3 protein gets one entry after TCRdb re-called the 5' RACE reads with MiXCR. The table includes some 29,000 distinct CDR3 sequences, more than 5% detected once. The chain links TRBV11-2 to TRBJ2-1; D uncertain. Sequenced: whole blood. This TCR came from an adult who was a healthcare worker with PCR-confirmed SARS-CoV-2 infection or an uninfected control (not recorded which). CDR3 in DNA: TGTGCCAGCAGCCCCGGTCGCTACAATGAGCAGTTCTTC. It codes for CASSPGRYNEQFF.